The next 5 T cell receptor beta chains were all read from a single sample in a study of blood T cells in healthy people across ages. With a J-beta primer mix and a sample-barcoded 5' primer, a second PCR ran about 7 to 12 cycles. MiXCR, run by TCRdb on the 5' RACE reads, gives a single entry per CDR3 protein. This table has 800,000 to 1,000,000 distinct CDR3 sequences, 40% to 60% appearing once. Specimen: blood. The source of these receptors is a young man in good health.

Points on this clonotype: An end of the junction does not agree with germline; a read error may underlie this. V is TRBV6-5 and J is TRBJ1-1; possibly TRBD1 for D (6 bases). This CDR3 contains 14 residues. CDR1 is MNHEY and CDR2 is SVGAGI in the germline V gene. CDR3 residues: CANSYGGLDTEAFF. In nucleotides, the CDR3 is TGTGCCAACAGTTACGGGGGGCTTGACACTGAAGCTTTCTTT.

This clonotype was seen only a few times. The chain carries TRBV11-1 and TRBJ2-5; TRBD2 aligns across 7 bases. From germline, CDR1 is SGHAT and CDR2 FQDESV (reference sequence). The V and J ends lost 5 bases and 3 bases, in that order; junction bases with no gene match: 9. The CDR3 has 15 residues. The CDR3 bases are TGTGCCAGCAGCCCATCGCGCGGGGGTGAAGAGACCCAGTACTTC. It is translated as CASSPSRGGEETQYF.

V gene TRBV5-1 combines with J gene TRBJ2-1, with D unresolved. Germline CDR1 is SGHRS and CDR2 is YFSETQ. The CDR3 has 14 amino acids. V was clipped by 2 bases and J by 5 bases, with 11 bases between them. The CDR3 loop reads CASSLSYADNEQFF. The CDR3 DNA reads TGCGCCAGCAGCTTATCTTACGCCGACAATGAGCAGTTCTTC.

This clonotype was recorded at least ten times. V and J are TRBV6-4 and TRBJ1-1; D possibly corresponds to TRBD1 (6 bases). The CDR3 is 13 residues long. The ends were cut back, 6 bases at V and 1 base at J, with 9 bases in the middle. Germline V CDR1 and CDR2: MRHNA, SNTAGT. DNA of the CDR3: TGTGCCAGCAGCGAGACAGGGAACACTGAAGCTTTCTTT. It yields the protein CASSETGNTEAFF.

J is TRBJ1-2 and V is TRBV30; D is uncertain. The CDR3 has 12 amino acids. From germline, CDR1 is GTSNPN and CDR2 SVGIG (reference sequence). Trimming cost V 2 bases and J 13 bases, with 17 bases left between them. The CDR3 nucleotides read TGTGCCTGGAGTAACCTCCAACCCAGTACCACCTTC. The encoded protein is CAWSNLQPSTTF.